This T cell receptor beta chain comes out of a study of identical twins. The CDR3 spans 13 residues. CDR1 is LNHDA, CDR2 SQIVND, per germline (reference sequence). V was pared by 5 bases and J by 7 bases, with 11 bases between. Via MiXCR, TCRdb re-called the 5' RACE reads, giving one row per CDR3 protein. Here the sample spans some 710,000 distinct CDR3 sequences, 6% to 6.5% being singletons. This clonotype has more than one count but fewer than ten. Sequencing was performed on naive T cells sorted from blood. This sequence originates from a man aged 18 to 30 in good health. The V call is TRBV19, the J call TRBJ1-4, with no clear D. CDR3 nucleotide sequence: TGTGCCAGTAGTGAGGGTCGGGTTGAAAAACTGTTTTTT. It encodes CASSEGRVEKLFF.